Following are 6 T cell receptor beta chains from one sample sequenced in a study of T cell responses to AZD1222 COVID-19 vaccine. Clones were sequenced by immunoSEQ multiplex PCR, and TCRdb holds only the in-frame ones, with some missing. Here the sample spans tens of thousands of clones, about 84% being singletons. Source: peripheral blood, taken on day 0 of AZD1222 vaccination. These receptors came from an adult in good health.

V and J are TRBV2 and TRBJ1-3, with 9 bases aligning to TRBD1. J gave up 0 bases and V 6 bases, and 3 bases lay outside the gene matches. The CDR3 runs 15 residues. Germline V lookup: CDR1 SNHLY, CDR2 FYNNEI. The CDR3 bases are TGTGCCAGCAGCACAGGGGGCTACTCTGGAAACACCATATATTTT. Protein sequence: CASSTGGYSGNTIYF.

The DNA of the CDR3 is TGTGCCACCAGCAGTCGTACAAGTTACAAGACAGATACGCAGTATTTT. Its protein is CATSSRTSYKTDTQYF. V gene TRBV15 combines with J gene TRBJ2-3, with unresolved D. The CDR3 consists of 16 residues. Trimming removed 3 bases at V and 3 bases at J, with 16 bases between. Germline loops: CDR1 LNHNV, CDR2 YYDKDF (reference sequence).

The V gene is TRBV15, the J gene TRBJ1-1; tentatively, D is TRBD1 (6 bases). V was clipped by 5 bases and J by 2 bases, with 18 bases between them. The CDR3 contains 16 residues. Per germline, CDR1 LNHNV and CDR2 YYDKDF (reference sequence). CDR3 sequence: CATSAPPAGDNTEAFF. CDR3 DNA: TGTGCCACCAGCGCCCCCCCCGCAGGGGATAACACTGAAGCTTTCTTT.

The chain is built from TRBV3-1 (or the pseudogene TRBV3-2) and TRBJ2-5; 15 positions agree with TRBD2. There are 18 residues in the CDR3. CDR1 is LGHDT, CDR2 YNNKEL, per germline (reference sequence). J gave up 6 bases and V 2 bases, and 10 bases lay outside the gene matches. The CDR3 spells CASSQSGLAGGRLKTQYF. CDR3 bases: TGTGCCAGCAGCCAATCCGGACTAGCGGGGGGGCGATTGAAGACCCAGTACTTC.

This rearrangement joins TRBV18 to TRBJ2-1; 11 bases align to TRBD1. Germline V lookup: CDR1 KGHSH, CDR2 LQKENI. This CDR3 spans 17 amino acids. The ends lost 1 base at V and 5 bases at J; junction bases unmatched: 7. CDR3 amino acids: CASSPLAGTGGNNEQFF. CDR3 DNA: TGTGCCAGCTCACCACTAGCCGGGACAGGGGGAAACAATGAGCAGTTCTTC.

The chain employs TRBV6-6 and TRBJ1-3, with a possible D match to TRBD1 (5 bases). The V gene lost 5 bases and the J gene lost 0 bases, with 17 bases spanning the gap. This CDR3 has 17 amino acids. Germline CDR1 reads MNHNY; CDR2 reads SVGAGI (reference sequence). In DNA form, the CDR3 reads TGTGCCAGCAGTCCTACCGGGACGGCGAGCTCTGGAAACACCATATATTTT. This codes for CASSPTGTASSGNTIYF.